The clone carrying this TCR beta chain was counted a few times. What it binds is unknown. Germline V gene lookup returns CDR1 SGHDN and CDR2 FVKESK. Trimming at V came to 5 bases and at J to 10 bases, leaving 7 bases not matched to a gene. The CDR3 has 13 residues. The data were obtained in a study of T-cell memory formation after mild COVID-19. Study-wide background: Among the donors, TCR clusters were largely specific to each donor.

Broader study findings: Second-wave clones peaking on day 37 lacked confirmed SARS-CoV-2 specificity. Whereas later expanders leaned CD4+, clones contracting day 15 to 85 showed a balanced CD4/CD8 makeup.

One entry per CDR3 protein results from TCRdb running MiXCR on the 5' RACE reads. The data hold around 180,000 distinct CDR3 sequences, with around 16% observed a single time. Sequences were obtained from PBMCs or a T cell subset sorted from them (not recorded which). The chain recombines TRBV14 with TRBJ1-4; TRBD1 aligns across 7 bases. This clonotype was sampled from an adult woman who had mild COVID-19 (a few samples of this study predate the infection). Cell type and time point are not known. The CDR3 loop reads CASSRDRAGKLFF. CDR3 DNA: TGTGCCAGCAGCAGAGACAGGGCCGGAAAACTGTTTTTT.